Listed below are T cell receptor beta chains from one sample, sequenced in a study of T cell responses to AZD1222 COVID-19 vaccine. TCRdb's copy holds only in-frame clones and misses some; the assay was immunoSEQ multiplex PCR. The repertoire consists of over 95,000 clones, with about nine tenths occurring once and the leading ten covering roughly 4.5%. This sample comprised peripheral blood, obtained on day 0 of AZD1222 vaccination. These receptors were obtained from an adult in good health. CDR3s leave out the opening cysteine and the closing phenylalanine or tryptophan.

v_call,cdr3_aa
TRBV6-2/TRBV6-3,ASSLVQTKGELF
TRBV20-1,SARERNEQY
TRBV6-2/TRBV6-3,ASSYGGGTYEQY
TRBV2,ASSPIPGQGQETQY
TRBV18,ASRSGGAGGHNEQF
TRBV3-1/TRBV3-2,ASSLTDAVSTDTQY
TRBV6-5,ASSYTGGFIYEQY
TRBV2,ASSEATGRTGRLYGYT
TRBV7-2,ASSSTGSTNEKLF
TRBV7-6,ASSSRTSGTGELF
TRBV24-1,ATSGPYSNQPQH
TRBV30,ARSNKGARSTIY
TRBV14,ASSQGWDTIY
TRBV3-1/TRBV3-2,ASSQGAVNGYT
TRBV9,ASSVEGRADGYT
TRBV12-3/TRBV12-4,ATVVYGNTIY
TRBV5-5,ASSLQGEETQY
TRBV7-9,ASSTNRGPSTDTQY
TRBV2,ASSADRGGYT
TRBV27,ASKSVGTGRYEQY
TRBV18,ASSRTRDKAADGYGYT
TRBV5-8,ASSLIRDRDRNIQY
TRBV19,ASTNYRDIQY
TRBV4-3,ASSQERVVRYGYT
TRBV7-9,ADRESGNTIY
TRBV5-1,ASSSAGAYSTDTQY
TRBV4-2,ASSKTSGGISYEQY
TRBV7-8,ASSSRGYSNQPQH